The present entry profiles one T cell receptor beta chain with its context. These data are taken from a study of shared clonotypes between healthy human individuals. Overall study: CD4 naive and CD4 memory each took three plates per donor, while CD8 naive took two and CD8 memory one.

Naive CD8 isolation took CD45RO-negative cells positively selected for CCR7 and excluded terminally differentiated effector memory CD45RA+ cells. Only in-frame clones appear in the TCRdb table, and some are missing; sequencing was by immunoSEQ multiplex PCR. This table holds under 1 million clones, roughly 96% found once. Sequencing was carried out using naive CD8+ T cells sorted from blood. This receptor was taken from a young man in good health.

In nucleotides, the CDR3 is TGTGCCAGCAGCCGGTCCCCCTTGCGGGAGGGCCCTCGAGAGACCCAGTACTTC. Its protein is CASSRSPLREGPRETQYF. The chain joins TRBV7-2 to TRBJ2-5, with TRBD2 matching 9 bases. V shed 5 bases and J 4 bases; nucleotides not matched to a gene: 17. The CDR3 is 18 amino acids. Germline values: CDR1 SGHTA, CDR2 FQGNSA.